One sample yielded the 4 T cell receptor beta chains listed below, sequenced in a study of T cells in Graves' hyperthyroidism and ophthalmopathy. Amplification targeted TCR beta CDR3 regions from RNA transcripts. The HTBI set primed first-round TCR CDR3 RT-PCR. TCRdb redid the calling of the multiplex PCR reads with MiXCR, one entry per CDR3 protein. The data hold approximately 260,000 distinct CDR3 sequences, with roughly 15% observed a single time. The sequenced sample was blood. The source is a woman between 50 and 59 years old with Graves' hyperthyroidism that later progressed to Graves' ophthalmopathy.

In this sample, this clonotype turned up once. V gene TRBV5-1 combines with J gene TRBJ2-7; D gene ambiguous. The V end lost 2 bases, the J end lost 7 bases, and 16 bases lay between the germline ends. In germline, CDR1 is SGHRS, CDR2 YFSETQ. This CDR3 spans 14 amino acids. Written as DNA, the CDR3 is TGCGCCAGCAGCTTCGGGTCAAACTTTGGGGAGCAGTACTTC. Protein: CASSFGSNFGEQYF.

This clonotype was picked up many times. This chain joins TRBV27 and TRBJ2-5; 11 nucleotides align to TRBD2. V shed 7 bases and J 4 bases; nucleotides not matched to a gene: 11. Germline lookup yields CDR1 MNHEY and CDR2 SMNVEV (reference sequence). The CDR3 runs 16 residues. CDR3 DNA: TGTGCCAGCAAGGGGACTAGCGGCTTAGCAGGAGAGACCCAGTACTTC. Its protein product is CASKGTSGLAGETQYF.

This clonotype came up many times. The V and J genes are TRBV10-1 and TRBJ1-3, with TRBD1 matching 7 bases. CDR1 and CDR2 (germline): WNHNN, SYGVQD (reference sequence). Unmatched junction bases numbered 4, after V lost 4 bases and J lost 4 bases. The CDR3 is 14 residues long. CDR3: CASSGTGSGNTIYF. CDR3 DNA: TGCGCCAGCAGTGGGACAGGATCAGGAAACACCATATATTTT.

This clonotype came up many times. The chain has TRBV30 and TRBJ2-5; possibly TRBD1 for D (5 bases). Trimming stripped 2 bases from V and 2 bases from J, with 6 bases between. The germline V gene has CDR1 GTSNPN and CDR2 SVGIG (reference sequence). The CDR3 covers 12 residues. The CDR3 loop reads CAWSPGQETQYF. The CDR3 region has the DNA TGTGCCTGGAGTCCAGGGCAAGAGACCCAGTACTTC.